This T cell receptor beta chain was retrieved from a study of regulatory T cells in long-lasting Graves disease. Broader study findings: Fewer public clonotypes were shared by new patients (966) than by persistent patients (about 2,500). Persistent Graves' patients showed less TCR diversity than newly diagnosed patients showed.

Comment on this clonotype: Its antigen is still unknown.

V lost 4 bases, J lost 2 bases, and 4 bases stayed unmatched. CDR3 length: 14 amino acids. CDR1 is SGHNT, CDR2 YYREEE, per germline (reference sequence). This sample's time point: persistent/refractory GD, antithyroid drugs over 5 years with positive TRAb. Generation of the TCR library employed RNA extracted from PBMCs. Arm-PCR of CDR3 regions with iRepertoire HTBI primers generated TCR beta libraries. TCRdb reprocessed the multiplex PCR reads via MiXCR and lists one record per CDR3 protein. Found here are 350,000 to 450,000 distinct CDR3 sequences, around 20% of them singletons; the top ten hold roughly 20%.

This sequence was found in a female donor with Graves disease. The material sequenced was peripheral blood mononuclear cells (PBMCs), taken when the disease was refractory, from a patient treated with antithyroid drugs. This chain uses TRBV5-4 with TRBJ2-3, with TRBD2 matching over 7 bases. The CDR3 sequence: CASSTGLTTDTQYF. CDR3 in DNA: TGTGCCAGCAGCACGGGACTAACCACAGATACGCAGTATTTT.